This entry concerns a single T cell receptor gamma chain. Its antigen remains undetermined. The record has no base qualities; no much larger clone is one base away. Other DNA sequences in this sample translate to the same CDR3. Trimming removed 1 base from V and 4 bases from J; the gene matches leave 4 bases unexplained. CDR1 and CDR2 were assigned from the germline V gene as VENAVY and YDSYNSRV. The CDR3 covers 13 residues, taking in both the cysteine and the phenylalanine. Just the 39-base CDR3 DNA is kept, in frame starting at base 1. This sample was included in a study of Vδ1+ human thymocytes (dated by TCRdb to 2016 to 2019). A note on the overall study: As a data resource, the study described the mRNA-level TRG and TRD CDR3 repertoires of highly purified Vdelta1+ thymocytes obtained from young children. Earlier work had validated the multiplex-based CDR3 amplicon strategy against 5'RACE-based methods for generating CDR3 amplicons. Points the paper makes about the study in general: Because no clustering by age or sex was observed, donors were not stratified by these variables in the analyses. About 20% of thymic TRD sequences were found to be Vdelta2 (and few were Vdelta3) despite high sort purity, in contrast to peripheral blood Vdelta1+ controls. Thymic TRG and TRD repertoires appeared highly polyclonal with Gaussian CDR3 length distributions, unlike oligoclonal peripheral blood repertoires. The use of highly purified populations and single-cell validation was advised by the authors, since misinterpretation of bulk repertoire data could be caused by unexpected Vdelta2 sequences. Many TRG clonotypes were shared between donors (up to about 7x10^3), whereas TRD repertoires were essentially private (max roughly 120 shared).

RNA extraction was carried out with the RNeasy mini kit, and reverse transcription was then done using Superscript III. CDR3 amplicons were produced by multiplex PCR using pooled V-gene forward primers and a constant-region reverse primer with Illumina adaptor overhangs. After gel purification, amplicons were indexed with Nextera index primers over about 8 extra PCR cycles and were then purified with AMPure XP beads. The libraries were sequenced on an Illumina MiSeq using paired-end 250 bp reads, dual indexing and an approximately 20% PhiX spike-in. As for the authors' bioinformatics: FastQC was used to quality check the reads, while ea-utils fastq-join merged the TRG read pairs. Annotation of sequences was performed with IMGT/HighV-QUEST, only productive sequences with unambiguous V-gene assignment were retained, and clonotypes were defined by identical CDR3 sequence. For downstream analysis, VDJtools 1.1.1, tcR 2.2.3, Treemap and vegan Shannon diversity in R 3.4.4 were used. Clonotypes were called again by TCRdb from the public reads via CATT, and duplicate nucleotide sequences were then merged into one entry. The V and J calls and clone size are TCRdb's, not the authors'. The sample table lists some 37,000 gamma-chain clones, 20% to 25% of them with a count of one. The top ten constitute about 1.8% of the sample.

Thymic samples were depleted of alphabeta T cells, then CD3+ TCRVdelta1+ TCRVdelta2- thymocytes were FACS-sorted. The purity of the sorted Vdelta1+ thymocytes was between roughly 98% and 99.6%. Thymic specimens were obtained from 8 paediatric patients, aged from roughly 5 days to 15 months, who were undergoing corrective cardiac surgery. The thymic tissue was dispersed, and mononuclear cells were isolated using a Histopaque-1077 density gradient. The staining antibodies were anti-TCRVdelta1 clone TS8.2, anti-TCRVdelta2 clone B6, anti-CD3 clone HIT3a and anti-TCRalphabeta clone IP26. Sequencing used Vdelta1+ gamma-delta thymocytes from the thymus. The cell subset or site label of this sample denotes: FACS-sorted CD3+ TCRalphabeta- TCRVdelta1+ TCRVdelta2- thymocytes. The V and J segments used are TRGV8 and TRGJ1 or TRGJ2. The source is a girl under two years old who had congenital heart surgery. The sequenced DNA: TGTGCCACCTGGGATAGCGACTATTATAAGAAACTCTTT. Translated, it reads CATWDSDYYKKLF.